This TCR beta chain stems from a study of blood T cell repertoires in COVID-19. Study-wide background: Researchers got acute and convalescent COVID-19 samples from the United States, Italy and Spain. The analysed material was cDNA or gDNA that came from T cells, B-cell-depleted T cells, or PBMCs.

The germline V gene has CDR1 ENHRY and CDR2 SYGVKD. The CDR3 runs 12 residues. V shed 11 bases and J shed 0 bases, with 10 bases lying between them. In the original processing: Amplification of reference gene primers was used by the study to estimate nucleated cell counts. Method: immunoSEQ multiplex PCR; TCRdb's copy keeps in-frame clones and lacks some. The DNA gave D and trimming, while V, J and clone size come from that table. This sample has approximately 100,000 clones; 65% to 90% occur once, and the top ten carry 7.9%. The chain recombines TRBV10-3 with TRBJ1-1; D is uncertain. The sequenced material came from peripheral blood. The TCR was taken from a woman of 80 years or more with active or convalescent COVID-19. CDR3 in amino acids: CACGLMNTEAFF. In DNA, the CDR3 is TGTGCCTGCGGACTTATGAACACTGAAGCTTTCTTT.